A single sample is the source of the 32 T cell receptor beta chains below, sequenced in a study of blood T cell repertoires in COVID-19. TCRdb's table, derived via immunoSEQ multiplex PCR, lists solely in-frame clones and lacks some. The top ten hold under 3% of the sample, which has 200,000 to 250,000 clones, roughly 85% seen once. The sequencing sample was made of peripheral blood. These receptors were obtained from a woman in her 70s with active or convalescent COVID-19.

This sequence joins TRBV9 and TRBJ1-6; the D gene is possibly TRBD1 (5 bases). Germline V gene lookup returns CDR1 SGDLS and CDR2 YYNGEE. This CDR3 has 12 residues. Trimming removed 8 bases from V and 3 bases from J, with 6 bases in between. The DNA of the CDR3 is TGTGCCAGTCAGGGCTATAATTCACCCCTCCACTTT. Amino acids: CASQGYNSPLHF.

The chain joins TRBV6-6 to TRBJ2-2; a weak D match, TRBD1 (6 bases). Germline V gives CDR1 MNHNY, CDR2 SVGAGI (reference sequence). The CDR3 has 13 amino acids. Trimming cost V 6 bases and J 5 bases, with 10 bases left between them. The CDR3 DNA follows: TGTGCCAGCAGGAGGGGGTGGACCGGGGAGCTGTTTTTT. This gives the protein CASRRGWTGELFF.

V gene TRBV6-6 combines with J gene TRBJ1-2; D remains unclear. Germline V gene data show CDR1 as MNHNY and CDR2 as SVGAGI (reference sequence). The V end lost 9 bases, the J end lost 6 bases, and 23 bases lay between the germline ends. This CDR3 spans 15 amino acids. CDR3 sequence (DNA): TGTGCCAGTAGAATATCCCCCCCAAACCCGGATGGCTACACCTTC. This codes for CASRISPPNPDGYTF.

V gene TRBV30 combines with J gene TRBJ1-1, with D possibly matching TRBD1 (5 bases). This CDR3 region has 13 residues. Trimming removed 2 bases from V and 7 bases from J, with 14 bases in between. Germline loops: CDR1 GTSNPN, CDR2 SVGIG (reference sequence). The CDR3 DNA reads as TGTGCCTGGAGTCGGCAGGGTACAGATGAAGCTTTCTTT. Its translation: CAWSRQGTDEAFF.

The rearrangement uses TRBV7-3 and TRBJ1-2; 9 bases line up with TRBD1. CDR1 SGHTA and CDR2 FQGTGA come from the germline V gene. The CDR3 covers 15 residues. The trim removed 5 bases at V and 0 bases at J, leaving 4 bases unmatched. CDR3 DNA: TGTGCCAGCAGCCCAACAGGGGGCCCTAACTATGGCTACACCTTC. Amino acids: CASSPTGGPNYGYTF.

This chain joins TRBV4-1 and TRBJ1-5, with unresolved D. Germline V gene data show CDR1 as MGHRA and CDR2 as YSYEKL. Between the trimmed V and J ends, which lost 3 bases and 6 bases, there was a span of 24 bases. The CDR3 has 18 residues. The CDR3 region is CASSHYWTARAERQPQHF. The CDR3 nucleotides are TGCGCCAGCAGCCATTATTGGACGGCTCGAGCGGAACGTCAGCCCCAGCATTTT.

V gene TRBV18 combines with J gene TRBJ2-7, with D perhaps TRBD2 (5 bases). Trimming cost V 6 bases and J 7 bases, with 16 bases left between them. This CDR3 spans 13 amino acids. The germline gives CDR1 KGHSH, CDR2 LQKENI. The CDR3: CASSPPGSREQYF. The CDR3 coding sequence is TGTGCCAGCTCTCCTCCGGGGTCGCGGGAGCAGTACTTC.

A few counts support this clone. The chain couples TRBV19 to TRBJ2-7, with 8 bases lining up with TRBD1. CDR3 length equals 14 residues. Per germline, CDR1 LNHDA and CDR2 SQIVND (reference sequence). With V trimmed by 4 bases and J by 4 bases, 6 bases remained unmatched. The CDR3 DNA sequence: TGTGCCAGTAGTAAAGGACAGGGACCGTACGAGCAGTACTTC. This encodes CASSKGQGPYEQYF.

This clone was seen a handful of times. The chain links TRBV13 to TRBJ2-3; 8 nucleotides line up with TRBD2. The junction had 15 bases not matched to a gene; V was cut back by 5 bases and J by 2 bases. The CDR3 loop spans 18 amino acids. Germline V gene sequence: CDR1 PRHDT, CDR2 FYEKMQ (reference sequence). The CDR3 DNA is TGTGCCAGCAGCCCTCTAGCGGGTGCCGCCCGTGACACAGATACGCAGTATTTT. Its translation: CASSPLAGAARDTDTQYF.

The chain uses TRBV30 and TRBJ1-1; D is perhaps TRBD1 (6 bases). V shed 3 bases and J shed 6 bases, with 17 bases lying between them. The CDR3 is 14 amino acids. Germline CDR1 GTSNPN, CDR2 SVGIG (reference sequence). Here the CDR3 reads CAWREKGGAAEAFF. The CDR3 coding sequence is TGTGCCTGGAGAGAGAAAGGGGGAGCGGCTGAAGCTTTCTTT.

V usage is TRBV7-2 and J usage is TRBJ2-3, with 13 bases aligning to TRBD2. CDR1 SGHTA and CDR2 FQGNSA come from the germline V gene. The CDR3 contains 17 residues. Trimming took 5 bases from V and 2 from J; bases not matched to a gene: 7. The CDR3 sequence is CASSLLGTSGVTDTQYF. CDR3 nucleotide sequence: TGTGCCAGCAGCCTTCTCGGGACTAGCGGGGTCACAGATACGCAGTATTTT.

On this clone: An end of the junction differs from the germline gene, which may be a read error. The chain combines TRBV5-1 with TRBJ1-1; weak D call: TRBD1 (6 bases). The CDR3 has 14 residues. The germline gives CDR1 SGHRS, CDR2 YFSETQ. The CDR3 DNA sequence: TGCGCCAGCAGTTTGGACAGTACTAACACTGAAGCTTTCTTT. Amino acids: CASSLDSTNTEAFF.

The CDR3 sequence is CASGQPNTEAFF. The CDR3 DNA is TGTGCCTCCGGACAGCCGAACACTGAAGCTTTCTTT. This chain uses TRBV10-3 with TRBJ1-1; a possible D gene is TRBD1 (6 bases). The CDR3 has 12 amino acids. Per the germline V gene, CDR1 is ENHRY and CDR2 is SYGVKD. V was shortened by 11 bases and J by 1 base, with 11 bases between the two germline ends.

This clone came up many times. This sequence joins TRBV7-2 and TRBJ1-5; D is perhaps TRBD1 (6 bases). With 4 bases removed from V and 9 bases from J, the gap between germline ends came to 28 bases. CDR1 and CDR2 from the germline V gene are SGHTA and FQGNSA. There are 18 residues in the CDR3. The CDR3 is CASSSGGSGGGHILPQHF. The CDR3 DNA is TGTGCCAGCAGCTCCGGCGGATCGGGGGGCGGTCACATATTGCCCCAGCATTTT.

The CDR3 DNA follows: TGTGCCAGCAGTTCAGGACAGGGTAGTCAGCCCCAGCATTTT. It specifies CASSSGQGSQPQHF. The J gene is TRBJ1-5, the V gene TRBV28; 8 nucleotides agree with TRBD1. Losses at the gene ends were 4 bases for V and 6 bases for J; bases not matched to a gene: 5. Germline values: CDR1 MDHEN, CDR2 SYDVKM. The CDR3 covers 14 residues.

The chain employs TRBV28 and TRBJ1-2; TRBD1 might be the D (6 bases). Germline-derived CDR1 and CDR2 are MDHEN and SYDVKM. Trimming shortened V by 5 bases and J by 4 bases, and 11 bases separated the two germline ends. The CDR3 covers 13 residues. The chain's CDR3 is CASSPDRTYGYTF. CDR3 DNA: TGTGCCAGCAGTCCCGACAGGACCTATGGCTACACCTTC.

The count of this clone is one. The chain combines TRBV30 with TRBJ1-2; the D is unclear. V lost 8 bases and J lost 4, with 8 bases in between. The CDR3 has 10 residues. Looked up from germline, CDR1 is GTSNPN and CDR2 is SVGIG (reference sequence). Here the CDR3 reads CAPPFYGYTF. The CDR3 DNA sequence: TGTGCCCCCCCGTTCTATGGCTACACCTTC.

A few counts support this clone. J is TRBJ2-7 and V is TRBV6-5; D is perhaps TRBD2 (6 bases). The germline CDR1 and CDR2 sequences are MNHEY and SVGAGI. V was shortened by 1 base and J by 3 bases, with 7 bases between the two germline ends. The CDR3 has 13 amino acids. The CDR3 DNA reads TGTGCCAGCAGTTACTACGGGGGCTACGAGCAGTACTTC. Protein sequence: CASSYYGGYEQYF.

About this clone itself: The junction and the germline gene differ at one end; a read error may be behind it. The chain couples TRBV27 to TRBJ2-2, with D perhaps TRBD2 (5 bases). The CDR3 sequence is 13 residues long. Germline lookup yields CDR1 MNHEY and CDR2 SMNVEV (reference sequence). CDR3 sequence (DNA): TGTGCCAGCAGTTTATCGAGGGCCGGTGAGCTGTTTTTT. Translation: CASSLSRAGELFF.

This clone showed up just a few times. The rearrangement uses TRBV28 and TRBJ2-7, with 7 bases fitting TRBD1. In germline, CDR1 is MDHEN, CDR2 SYDVKM. The J segment lost 1 base and the V segment lost 8 bases, leaving 14 bases of the junction unmatched. The CDR3 consists of 16 residues. CDR3 sequence (DNA): TGTGCCAGCGGTACCCCGACAGGGAAGGGGTCCTACGAGCAGTACTTC. Its protein is CASGTPTGKGSYEQYF.

As concerns this clone: Other DNA sequences in this specimen translate into the identical CDR3. V gene TRBV5-1 combines with J gene TRBJ1-4; TRBD1 aligns across 10 bases. The CDR3 sequence is 14 residues long. V lost 5 bases and J lost 8; bases outside the gene matches: 6. In germline, CDR1 is SGHRS, CDR2 YFSETQ. The chain's CDR3 is CASRSGTGDEKLFF. The CDR3 bases are TGCGCCAGCAGGTCCGGGACAGGGGACGAAAAACTGTTTTTT. The variable domain in full, completed from reference TRBV5-1 and TRBJ1-4, reads KAGVTQTPRYLIKTRGQQVTLSCSPISGHRSVSWYQQTPGQGLQFLFEYFSETQRNKGNFPGRFSGRQFSNSRSEMNVSTLELGDSALYLCASRSGTGDEKLFFGSGTQLSVL.

This clone occurred a few times. The rearrangement links TRBV7-8 to TRBJ1-6; possible D gene TRBD1, 6 bases. V gave up 5 bases and J gave up 9 bases, with 17 bases separating them. Germline CDR1 SGHVS, CDR2 FQNEAQ. The CDR3 has 15 residues. The CDR3 bases are TGTGCCAGCAGCCTGATGACAGGCGCGCTTTCACCCCTCCACTTT. Its protein product is CASSLMTGALSPLHF.

The genes are TRBV5-1 and TRBJ2-5; D is unclear. Germline V gene lookup returns CDR1 SGHRS and CDR2 YFSETQ. Trimming shortened V by 0 bases and J by 5 bases, and 8 bases separated the two germline ends. CDR3 size: 13 residues. DNA of the CDR3: TGCGCCAGCAGCTTGGGAGTAGAGGAGACCCAGTACTTC. This sequence encodes CASSLGVEETQYF.

The chain carries TRBV9 and TRBJ2-1; 11 nucleotides align to TRBD2. This CDR3 has 15 residues. Germline CDR1 is SGDLS and CDR2 is YYNGEE. The trim removed 5 bases at V and 10 bases at J, leaving 11 bases unmatched. The CDR3 protein is CASSPGLAEGGEQFF. The CDR3 nucleotides are TGTGCCAGCAGTCCGGGACTAGCGGAGGGGGGGGAGCAGTTCTTC.

This chain joins TRBV5-1 and TRBJ1-6; unclear D gene. The CDR3 is 13 residues long. Germline V lookup: CDR1 SGHRS, CDR2 YFSETQ. Trimming pared 0 bases from V and 17 bases from J, leaving 15 bases between. In DNA form, the CDR3 reads TGCGCCAGCAGCTTGGAGGATCAGGCCGTCTTCCACTTT. Protein: CASSLEDQAVFHF.

The rearrangement links TRBV24-1 to TRBJ2-1; tentative D call: TRBD1 (6 bases). CDR1 and CDR2 (germline): KGHDR, SFDVKD. Deletions cut 6 bases from V and 1 base from J, with 12 bases between. This CDR3 comprises 15 residues. The CDR3 DNA reads as TGTGCCACCAGTATGTCAGGGGCATCCTACAATGAGCAGTTCTTC. Its protein is CATSMSGASYNEQFF.

The V gene is TRBV7-2, the J gene TRBJ2-1; 9 bases fit TRBD2. Germline V gene lookup returns CDR1 SGHTA and CDR2 FQGNSA. Germline trimming cut 5 bases from V and 5 bases from J; bases unmatched to any gene: 10. The CDR3 has 16 residues. The CDR3 nucleotides are TGTGCCAGCAGCCCCATCCTAGCGGGGTTGAACAATGAGCAGTTCTTC. Protein sequence: CASSPILAGLNNEQFF.

J is TRBJ2-3 and V is TRBV19; D remains unclear. The germline V gene encodes CDR1 LNHDA and CDR2 SQIVND (reference sequence). Trimming removed 9 bases at V and 1 base at J, with 17 bases between. The CDR3 runs to 15 residues. CDR3 sequence reads: CASTQEGRGTDTQYF. The CDR3 region has the DNA TGTGCCAGCACCCAGGAAGGTCGCGGCACAGATACGCAGTATTTT.

The genes are TRBV19 and TRBJ1-5; D is perhaps TRBD1 (5 bases). The CDR3 has 16 amino acids. V lost 4 bases and J lost 9, with 22 bases in between. Per germline, CDR1 LNHDA and CDR2 SQIVND (reference sequence). This CDR3 reads CASSSGQGFFGLPQHF. The CDR3, as DNA: TGTGCCAGTAGTAGTGGGCAGGGTTTTTTCGGGCTGCCCCAGCATTTT.

CDR3 sequence: CASSSYALEGKYEQYF. The CDR3, as DNA: TGTGCCAGCAGCTCATATGCCCTAGAGGGAAAGTACGAGCAGTACTTC. The V call is TRBV7-2, the J call TRBJ2-7; D is perhaps TRBD2 (5 bases). Germline V CDR1 and CDR2: SGHTA, FQGNSA. This CDR3 has 16 amino acids. Trimming shortened V by 4 bases and J by 4 bases, and 20 bases separated the two germline ends.

The chain carries TRBV12-3 or TRBV12-4 and TRBJ2-1; D is perhaps TRBD2 (6 bases). The CDR3 is 13 amino acids. Trimming shortened V by 6 bases and J by 9 bases, and 15 bases separated the two germline ends. The CDR3 reads CASSALEGLEQFF. The CDR3 bases are TGTGCCAGCAGCGCGCTGGAGGGCCTTGAGCAGTTCTTC.

The chain uses TRBV5-1 and TRBJ2-7; no reliable D call. Germline V gene lookup returns CDR1 SGHRS and CDR2 YFSETQ. The CDR3 consists of 14 residues. V lost 4 bases and J lost 1, with 12 bases in between. The chain's CDR3 is CASSPQSVSYEQYF. The CDR3 DNA reads as TGCGCCAGCAGCCCCCAAAGCGTTTCCTACGAGCAGTACTTC.